The entry that follows covers one TCR beta chain sequence. Authors' analysis steps: ImmunoSEQ junction-only sequences lacked quality scores, so their filtering differed. The assay was immunoSEQ multiplex PCR, and TCRdb's table has in-frame clones only and misses some. The DNA gave D and trimming, while V, J and clone size come from that table. The sample includes hundreds of thousands of clones, roughly 98% of them seen just once. This specimen comes from a study of shared clonotypes between healthy human individuals. Overall study context: A couple of women and a few men aged 18 to 49 made up the donors. The study used three CD4 naive, three CD4 memory, two CD8 naive and one CD8 memory plate per donor.

CD8 cells regarded as naive lacked CD45RO, were positively chosen for CCR7, and omitted terminally differentiated effector memory CD45RA+ cells. The study drew its donors from healthy HIV-negative adults without recent acute infections or vaccinations. The clonotype originates from a man younger than 40 in good health. Material: naive CD8+ T cells sorted from blood.

The CDR3, as DNA: TGTGCCAGCTCACCACCCGGGCCAGACACTAGCACAGATACGCAGTATTTT. This codes for CASSPPGPDTSTDTQYF. The chain recombines TRBV18 with TRBJ2-3; no clear D gene. This CDR3 is 17 amino acids long. Trimming took 0 bases from V and 0 from J, leaving 13 bases between them. Germline CDR1 is KGHSH and CDR2 is LQKENI.